This TCR beta chain was identified in a study of identical twins. Template switching created a universal primer site, and the cDNA included unique molecular identifiers. Using its own MiXCR run on the 5' RACE reads, TCRdb lists one record per CDR3 protein. The repertoire holds 540,000 or so distinct CDR3 sequences, with about 22% as singletons. The V end was cut by 4 bases, the J end by 4 bases, with 8 bases between. From germline, CDR1 is MNHEY and CDR2 SVGAGI. The CDR3 extends over 14 amino acids. The table lists this clonotype with a few counts. This sample was also put to use in a study of yellow fever vaccine responses in identical twins.

The gene calls are TRBV6-5 and TRBJ1-6; D remains unclear. The TCR was taken from a woman aged 18-30 years in good health. Input material: CD4+ T cells sorted from blood. DNA of the CDR3: TGTGCCAGCAGTTCGGCTGGATATAATTCACCCCTCCACTTT. This gives the protein CASSSAGYNSPLHF.